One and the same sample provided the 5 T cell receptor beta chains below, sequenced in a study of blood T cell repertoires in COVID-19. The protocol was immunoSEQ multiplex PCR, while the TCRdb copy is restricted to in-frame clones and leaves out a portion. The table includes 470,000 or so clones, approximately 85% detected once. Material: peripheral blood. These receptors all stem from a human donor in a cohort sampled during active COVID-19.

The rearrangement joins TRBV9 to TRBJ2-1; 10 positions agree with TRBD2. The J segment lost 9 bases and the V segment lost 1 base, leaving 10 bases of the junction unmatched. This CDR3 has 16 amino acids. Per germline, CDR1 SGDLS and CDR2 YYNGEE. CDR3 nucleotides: TGTGCCAGCAGCGTACTTCCCAGCGGGGGGGCTAGTGAGCAGTTCTTC. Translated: CASSVLPSGGASEQFF.

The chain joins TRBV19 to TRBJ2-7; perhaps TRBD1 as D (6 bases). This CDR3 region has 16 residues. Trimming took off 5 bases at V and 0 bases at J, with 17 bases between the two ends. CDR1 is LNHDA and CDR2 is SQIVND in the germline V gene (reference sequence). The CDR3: CASSVLGQFSSYEQYF. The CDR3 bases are TGTGCCAGTAGTGTCCTTGGACAGTTTTCCTCCTACGAGCAGTACTTC.

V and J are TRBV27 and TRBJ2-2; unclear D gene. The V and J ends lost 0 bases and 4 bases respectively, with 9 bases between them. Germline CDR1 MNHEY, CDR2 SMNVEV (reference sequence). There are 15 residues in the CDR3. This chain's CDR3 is CASSLSRGATGELFF. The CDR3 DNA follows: TGTGCCAGCAGTTTATCCCGAGGAGCCACCGGGGAGCTGTTTTTT.

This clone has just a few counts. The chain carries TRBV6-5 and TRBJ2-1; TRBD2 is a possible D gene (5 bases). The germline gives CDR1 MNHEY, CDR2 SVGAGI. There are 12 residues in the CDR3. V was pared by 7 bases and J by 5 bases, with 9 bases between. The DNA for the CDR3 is TGTGCCAGCACTGGACTCAACAATGAGCAGTTCTTC. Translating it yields CASTGLNNEQFF.

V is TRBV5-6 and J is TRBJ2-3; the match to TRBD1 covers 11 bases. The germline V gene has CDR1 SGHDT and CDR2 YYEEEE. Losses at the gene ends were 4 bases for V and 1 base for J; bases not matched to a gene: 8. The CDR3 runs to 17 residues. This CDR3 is CASSRWTGGFGTDTQYF. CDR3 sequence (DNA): TGTGCCAGCAGCCGCTGGACAGGGGGCTTCGGCACAGATACGCAGTATTTT.